At least ten counts were recorded for the clone carrying this TCR beta chain. These data belong to a study of regulatory T cells in long-lasting Graves disease. Germline lookup yields CDR1 SNHLY and CDR2 FYNNEI. The CDR3 contains 15 residues. The junction had 13 bases not matched to a gene; V was cut back by 10 bases and J by 7 bases. Sequencing libraries for TCR beta were prepared with iRepertoire HTBI primers and Arm-PCR of CDR3 regions. TCRdb used MiXCR to reprocess the multiplex PCR reads, holding one entry per CDR3 protein. The sample comprises under 400,000 distinct CDR3 sequences, about a sixth of which are singletons, and 25% to 30% rests with the top ten. Stated time point: newly diagnosed GD, antithyroid drugs for less than 3 months. With RNA extracted from PBMCs as input, the TCR library was made. Recruitment took place at an endocrinology department in Xi'an, China. A volume of 7 to 9.5 milliliters of peripheral blood was collected in EDTA tubes.

In addition, the sample was reused for a study of T cells in Graves' hyperthyroidism and ophthalmopathy. As reported in that work: Ophthalmopathy and stable hyperthyroidism were separated by a 13 V-J model.

This TCR was recovered from a man aged 35 to 55 with Graves disease. The chain couples TRBV2 to TRBJ2-2; 9 bases align to TRBD2. The specimen was peripheral blood mononuclear cells (PBMCs), collected at new diagnosis, from a patient treated with antithyroid drugs. The CDR3, as DNA: TGTGCCATCCATGGGGTGTCTAGCGGGGTCGGGGAGCTGTTTTTT. Translating it yields CAIHGVSSGVGELFF. The whole variable domain, remainder taken from reference TRBV2 and TRBJ2-2, is EPEVTQTPSHQVTQMGQEVILRCVPISNHLYFYWYRQILGQKVEFLVSFYNNEISEKSEIFDDQFSVERPDGSNFTLKIRSTKLEDSAMYFCAIHGVSSGVGELFFGEGSRLTVL.